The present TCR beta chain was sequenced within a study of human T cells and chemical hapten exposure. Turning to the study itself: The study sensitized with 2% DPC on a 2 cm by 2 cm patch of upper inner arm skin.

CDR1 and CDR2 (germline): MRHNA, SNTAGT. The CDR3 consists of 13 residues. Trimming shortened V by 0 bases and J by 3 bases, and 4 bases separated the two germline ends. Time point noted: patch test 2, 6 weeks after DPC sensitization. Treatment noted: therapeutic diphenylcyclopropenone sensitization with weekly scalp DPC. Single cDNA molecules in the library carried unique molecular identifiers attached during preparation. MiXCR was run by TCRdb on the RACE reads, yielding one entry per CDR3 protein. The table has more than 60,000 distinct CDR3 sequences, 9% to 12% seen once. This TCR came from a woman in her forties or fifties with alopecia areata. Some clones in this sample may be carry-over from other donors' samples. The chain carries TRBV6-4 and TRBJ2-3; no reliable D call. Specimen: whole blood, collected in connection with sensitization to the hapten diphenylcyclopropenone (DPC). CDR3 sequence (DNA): TGTGCCAGCAGTGACTCAGAAACAGATACGCAGTATTTT. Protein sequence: CASSDSETDTQYF.